This T cell receptor (beta chain) comes out of a study of T cells after yellow fever vaccination. About the research overall: With SMART-Seq v4 Ultra Low Input, the fractions containing low cell numbers were prepared.

TCRdb called the 5' RACE reads again in MiXCR, with one record for every CDR3 protein. The repertoire includes some 260,000 distinct CDR3 sequences, 5.2% of them detected once, and roughly 3.5% sits in the top ten. Study results and caveats: On re-exposure, the response was weaker but peaked faster, at day 5 versus 15.

A few counts support this clonotype. What it binds is unknown. This TCR was sampled from a man younger than 30 who received the YFV17D yellow fever vaccine. The sample in question was CD4+ T cells sorted from PBMCs, obtained on the day of the yellow fever booster vaccination.

CDR3 amino acids: CASKTGGGTEAFF. Written as DNA, the CDR3 is TGTGCCAGCAAGACAGGGGGAGGCACTGAAGCTTTCTTT. This chain links TRBV5-5 with TRBJ1-1, with 9 bases that match TRBD1. CDR1 is SGHKS, CDR2 YYEKEE, per germline (reference sequence). The CDR3 has 13 residues. With V trimmed by 6 bases and J by 4 bases, 4 bases remained unmatched.